This T cell receptor beta chain was sequenced for a study of blood T cell repertoires in COVID-19. A single count supports this clone. Germline values: CDR1 LGHDT, CDR2 YNNKEL (reference sequence). V was cut by 0 bases and J by 0 bases, with 14 bases left in between. CDR3 size: 18 residues. Data came from immunoSEQ multiplex PCR; TCRdb stores just in-frame clones and leaves some out. The data hold 230,000 or so clones, with roughly nine tenths observed a single time. The chain has TRBV3-1 (or the pseudogene TRBV3-2) and TRBJ1-4; possibly TRBD1 for D (5 bases). The origin of this receptor is a woman between 40 and 50 years old who had recovered from COVID-19. The source material was peripheral blood. Written as DNA, the CDR3 is TGTGCCAGCAGCCAAGATTTTCCACAGGCGGCAACTAATGAAAAACTGTTTTTT. Protein: CASSQDFPQAATNEKLFF.